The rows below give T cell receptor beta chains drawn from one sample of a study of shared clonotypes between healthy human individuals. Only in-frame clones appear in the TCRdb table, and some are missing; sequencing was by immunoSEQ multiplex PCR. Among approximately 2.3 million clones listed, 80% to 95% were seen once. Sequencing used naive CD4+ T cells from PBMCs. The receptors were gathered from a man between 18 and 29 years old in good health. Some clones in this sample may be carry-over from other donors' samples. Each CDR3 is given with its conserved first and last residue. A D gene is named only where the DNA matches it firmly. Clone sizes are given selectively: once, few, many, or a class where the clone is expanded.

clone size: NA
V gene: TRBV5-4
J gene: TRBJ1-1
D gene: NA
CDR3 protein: CASSLAGGDTEAFF
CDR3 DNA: TGTGCCAGCAGCTTGGCGGGGGGCGACACTGAAGCTTTCTTT

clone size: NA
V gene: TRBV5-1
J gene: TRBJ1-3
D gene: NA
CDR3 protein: CASRANSGNTIYF
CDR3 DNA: TGCGCCAGCCGCGCGAACTCTGGAAACACCATATATTTT

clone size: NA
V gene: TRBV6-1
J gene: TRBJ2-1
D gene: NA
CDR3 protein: CASSERRGGFLSGYNEQFF
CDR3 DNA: TGTGCCAGCAGTGAAAGGAGGGGGGGATTCCTTAGCGGTTACAATGAGCAGTTCTTC

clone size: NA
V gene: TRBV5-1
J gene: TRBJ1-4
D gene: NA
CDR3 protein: CASSSTATTNEKLFF
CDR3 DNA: TGCGCCAGCAGCTCGACGGCTACAACTAATGAAAAACTGTTTTTT

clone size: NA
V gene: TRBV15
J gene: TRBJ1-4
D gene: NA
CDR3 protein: CATSRDSRPATNEKLFF
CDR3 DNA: TGTGCCACCAGCAGAGATTCCAGGCCTGCAACTAATGAAAAACTGTTTTTT

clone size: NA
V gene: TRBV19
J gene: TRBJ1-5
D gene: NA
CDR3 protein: CASSPGLNQPQHF
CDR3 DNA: TGTGCCAGTAGCCCGGGACTCAATCAGCCCCAGCATTTT

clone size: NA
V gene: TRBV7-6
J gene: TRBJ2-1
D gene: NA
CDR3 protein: CASSPVRNSYNEQFF
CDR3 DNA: TGTGCCAGCAGCCCAGTGAGGAACAGCTACAATGAGCAGTTCTTC

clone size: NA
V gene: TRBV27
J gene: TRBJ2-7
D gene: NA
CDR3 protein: CASSITGTSYEQYF
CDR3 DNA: TGTGCCAGCAGTATAACAGGGACTTCCTACGAGCAGTACTTC

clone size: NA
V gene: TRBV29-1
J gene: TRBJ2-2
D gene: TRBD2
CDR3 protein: CSAWGTWAHFDPLWEGRGHGELFF
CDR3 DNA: TGCAGCGCATGGGGAACATGGGCCCATTTCGATCCGTTGTGGGAGGGCCGCGGTCACGGGGAGCTGTTTTTT

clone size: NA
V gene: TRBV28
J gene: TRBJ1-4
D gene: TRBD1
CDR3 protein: CAIRDSPSGEKLFF
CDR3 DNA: TGTGCCATAAGGGACAGCCCCTCGGGGGAAAAACTGTTTTTT

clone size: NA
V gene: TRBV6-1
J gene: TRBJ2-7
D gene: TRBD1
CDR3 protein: CASSETRDSFPYEQYF
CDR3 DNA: TGTGCCAGCAGTGAAACTCGGGACAGCTTCCCCTACGAGCAGTACTTC

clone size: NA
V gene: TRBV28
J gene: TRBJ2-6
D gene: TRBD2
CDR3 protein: CASGGSSGANVLTF
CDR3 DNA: TGTGCCAGCGGCGGGAGCTCTGGGGCCAACGTCCTGACTTTC

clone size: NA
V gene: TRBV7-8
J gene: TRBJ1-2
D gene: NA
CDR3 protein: CASSPRITGTLYGYTF
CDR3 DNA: TGTGCCAGCAGCCCGAGGATTACAGGGACCCTCTATGGCTACACCTTC

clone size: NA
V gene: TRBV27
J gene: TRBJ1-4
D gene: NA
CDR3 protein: CASSPTTREMETNEKLFF
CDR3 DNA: TGTGCCAGCAGTCCGACGACCCGGGAGATGGAGACTAATGAAAAACTGTTTTTT

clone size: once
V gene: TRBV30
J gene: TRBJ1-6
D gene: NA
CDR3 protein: CAWRGTAVRSPLHF
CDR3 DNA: TGTGCCTGGAGGGGAACGGCGGTCAGGTCACCCCTCCACTTT